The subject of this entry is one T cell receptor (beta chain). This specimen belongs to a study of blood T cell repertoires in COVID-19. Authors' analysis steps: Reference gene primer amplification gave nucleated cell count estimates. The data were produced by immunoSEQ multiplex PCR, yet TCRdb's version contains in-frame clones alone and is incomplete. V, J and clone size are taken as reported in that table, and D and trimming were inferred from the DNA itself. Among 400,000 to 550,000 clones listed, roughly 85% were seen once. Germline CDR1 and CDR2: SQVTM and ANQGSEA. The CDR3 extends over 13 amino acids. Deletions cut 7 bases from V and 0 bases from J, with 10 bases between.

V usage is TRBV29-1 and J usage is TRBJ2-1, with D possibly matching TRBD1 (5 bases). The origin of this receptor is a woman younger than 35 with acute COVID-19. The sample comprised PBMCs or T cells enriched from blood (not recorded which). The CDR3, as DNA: TGCAGCGGTCGACAGAGCTCCTACAATGAGCAGTTCTTC. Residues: CSGRQSSYNEQFF.